This entry lists 25 T cell receptor beta chains sequenced from one sample in a study of T-cell reconstitution after alpha-beta-depleted transplantation in children. The TCRbeta library was prepared with unique molecular identifiers. MiXCR, run by TCRdb on the PCR reads, gives a single entry per CDR3 protein. The repertoire holds approximately 130,000 distinct CDR3 sequences, with 8% to 10% as singletons. This material consisted of PBMCs, mostly from graft donor cells, taken 180 days after TCRalphabeta/CD19-depleted stem cell transplant. The source of these receptors is a girl under three years old who had a stem cell transplant for combined immunodeficiency, so the T cells may come from the graft donor.

This sequence joins TRBV3-1 and TRBJ2-5; D is ambiguous. The CDR3 contains 12 residues. The V gene lost 4 bases and the J gene lost 7 bases, with 10 bases spanning the gap. The germline CDR1 and CDR2 sequences are LGHDT and YNNKEL (reference sequence). DNA of the CDR3: TGTGCCAGCAGCCGAGGAGAGGTGACCCAGTACTTC. It specifies CASSRGEVTQYF.

This clonotype was recorded many times. V usage is TRBV12-3 or TRBV12-4 and J usage is TRBJ1-2; 9 bases match TRBD1. V lost 5 bases to trimming and J lost 7 bases; unmatched junction nucleotides: 5. The CDR3 sequence is 13 residues long. CDR3 DNA: TGTGCCAGCAGTACCACAGGGGGCGGTGGCTACACCTTC. Protein product: CASSTTGGGGYTF.

This clonotype has a handful of counts. This chain connects TRBV29-1 to TRBJ2-5; no reliable D call. Trimming took off 4 bases at V and 5 bases at J, with 8 bases between the two ends. The CDR3 has 11 residues. Germline V gene sequence: CDR1 SQVTM, CDR2 ANQGSEA. In DNA, the CDR3 is TGCAGCGTTGTTAAAGGGGAGACCCAGTACTTC. Protein: CSVVKGETQYF.

V gene TRBV29-1 combines with J gene TRBJ2-5; possible D gene TRBD1, 6 bases. Per germline, CDR1 SQVTM and CDR2 ANQGSEA. Trimming shortened V by 4 bases and J by 2 bases, and 11 bases separated the two germline ends. This CDR3 is built from 13 residues. The CDR3 protein is CSVGNRVQETQYF. As DNA, the CDR3 is TGCAGCGTTGGGAACAGGGTACAAGAGACCCAGTACTTC.

This clonotype was counted a few times. V is TRBV7-8 and J is TRBJ2-2; D unclear. CDR1 and CDR2 (germline): SGHVS, FQNEAQ. V was cut by 1 base and J by 8 bases, with 5 bases left in between. CDR3 size: 12 residues. CDR3 amino acids: CASSLVGGELFF. In DNA, the CDR3 is TGTGCCAGCAGCTTAGTTGGGGGGGAGCTGTTTTTT.

On this clonotype itself: A much larger clone sits a single nucleotide away, making a read error possible. V is TRBV11-2 and J is TRBJ2-5; 9 nucleotides align to TRBD1. Germline-derived CDR1 and CDR2 are SGHAT and FQNNGV. The CDR3 length is 18 residues. The CDR3 loop is CASSLGRTRDRAGEIQYF. CDR3 bases: TGTGCCAGCAGCTTAGGGAGGACTAGGGACAGGGCCGGGGAGATCCAGTACTTC. Full variable domain (remainder filled in from reference TRBV11-2 and TRBJ2-5): EAGVAQSPRYKIIEKRQSVAFWCNPISGHATLYWYQQILGQGPKLLIQFQNNGVVDDSQLPKDRFSAERLKGVDSTLKIQPAKLEDSAVYLCASSLGRTRDRAGEIQYFGPGTRLLVL.

Points on this clonotype: At one end the junction does not follow the germline gene, possibly because of a read error. This chain links TRBV10-3 with TRBJ1-2; D gene ambiguous. CDR1 is ENHRY, CDR2 SYGVKD, per germline. This CDR3 spans 13 amino acids. As DNA, the CDR3 is TGTGCCATCACGTGGGGAGACGACTATTGCTACACCTTC. This codes for CAITWGDDYCYTF.

This clonotype was counted ten times or more. V and J are TRBV10-3 and TRBJ2-3; 10 bases fit TRBD2. With 8 bases clipped from V and 2 bases from J, the junction kept 4 bases outside the gene matches. This CDR3 contains 14 residues. The germline V gene has CDR1 ENHRY and CDR2 SYGVKD. The CDR3 here is CAIRTSGSTDTQYF. The CDR3 nucleotides read TGTGCCATCCGGACTAGCGGTTCCACAGATACGCAGTATTTT.

This clonotype was seen many times. CDR3 sequence reads: CSARSAGGRETQYF. The CDR3 DNA is TGCAGTGCTCGATCAGCGGGAGGGCGAGAGACCCAGTACTTC. The V gene is TRBV20-1, the J gene TRBJ2-5, with 10 positions matching TRBD2. V trimming: 5 bases; J trimming: 4 bases; junction bases outside the gene matches: 7. Germline CDR1 reads DFQATT; CDR2 reads SNEGSKA (reference sequence). This CDR3 has 14 residues.

This clonotype has ten or more counts. The chain is built from TRBV10-3 and TRBJ2-7; 10 nucleotides match TRBD2. The CDR3 extends over 15 amino acids. The V and J ends lost 3 bases and 0 bases, in that order; junction bases with no gene match: 2. Germline loops: CDR1 ENHRY, CDR2 SYGVKD. The CDR3 loop reads CAISDLAGDSYEQYF. CDR3 sequence (DNA): TGTGCCATCAGTGACCTAGCGGGGGACTCCTACGAGCAGTACTTC.

This clonotype turned up a few times. The chain combines TRBV19 with TRBJ2-7; the match to TRBD1 covers 10 bases. J lost 0 bases, V lost 5 bases, and 7 bases had no gene match. Germline assignment: CDR1 LNHDA and CDR2 SQIVND (reference sequence). The CDR3 spans 16 residues. The CDR3 bases are TGTGCCAGTAGTCCCAGGGACAGGGGTCTCTCCTACGAGCAGTACTTC. The encoded protein is CASSPRDRGLSYEQYF.

V and J are TRBV20-1 and TRBJ2-4, with D possibly called TRBD1 or TRBD2 (5 bases each). V was cut by 0 bases and J by 1 base, with 13 bases left in between. The CDR3 has 16 residues. Germline values: CDR1 DFQATT, CDR2 SNEGSKA (reference sequence). Here the CDR3 DNA reads TGCAGTGCTAGAGATGAAGTATGGGGGGCCAAAAACATTCAGTACTTC. As protein: CSARDEVWGAKNIQYF.

About this clonotype: One end of the junction fails to match germline, which may point to a read error. The V call is TRBV10-3, the J call TRBJ1-5, with 11 bases fitting TRBD1. Germline V gives CDR1 ENHRY, CDR2 SYGVKD. CDR3 length: 14 amino acids. The CDR3 DNA follows: TGTGCCATCAGTTCGGGGACAGGGGGTCAGGCCCAGCATTTT. This codes for CAISSGTGGQAQHF.

This clonotype was seen a few times. The V call is TRBV7-8, the J call TRBJ2-7; 13 nucleotides align to TRBD2. The CDR3 length is 15 residues. After removal of 7 bases from V and 3 bases from J, the junction contained 6 bases not matched to a gene. Per germline, CDR1 SGHVS and CDR2 FQNEAQ. CDR3 DNA sequence: TGTGCCAGCATCCCCGGACTAGCGGGGGACTACGAGCAGTACTTC. Translating it yields CASIPGLAGDYEQYF. The variable domain in full, completed from reference TRBV7-8 and TRBJ2-7, reads GAGVSQSPRYKVAKRGQDVALRCDPISGHVSLFWYQQALGQGPEFLTYFQNEAQLDKSGLPSDRFFAERPEGSVSTLKIQRTQQEDSAVYLCASIPGLAGDYEQYFGPGTRLTVT.

J is TRBJ2-1 and V is TRBV7-6, with D possibly TRBD2 on 5 matching bases. In germline, CDR1 is SGHVS, CDR2 FNYEAQ. The CDR3 is made up of 13 amino acids. V was clipped by 3 bases and J by 5 bases, with 8 bases between them. The CDR3 DNA reads TGTGCCAGCAGCTTTGGGAGAAACAATGAGCAGTTCTTC. Translating gives CASSFGRNNEQFF. The variable domain in full, with the rest retrieved from reference TRBV7-6 and TRBJ2-1, is GAGVSQSPRYKVTKRGQDVALRCDPISGHVSLYWYRQALGQGPEFLTYFNYEAQQDKSGLPNDRFSAERPEGSISTLTIQRTEQRDSAMYRCASSFGRNNEQFFGPGTRLTVL.

The chain employs TRBV7-2 and TRBJ2-5, with a tentative D call TRBD2 (5 bases). CDR1 is SGHTA and CDR2 is FQGNSA in the germline V gene. V gave up 1 base and J gave up 1 base, with 13 bases separating them. CDR3 length: 16 residues. This chain's CDR3 is CASSLVRAFSQETQYF. The CDR3 coding sequence is TGTGCCAGCAGCTTAGTGAGGGCTTTCAGCCAAGAGACCCAGTACTTC.

This clonotype was detected ten times or more. The chain links TRBV18 to TRBJ2-5, with 11 bases matching TRBD2. Looked up from germline, CDR1 is KGHSH and CDR2 is LQKENI. The CDR3 has 16 residues. The trim removed 3 bases at V and 1 base at J, leaving 4 bases unmatched. CDR3 DNA sequence: TGTGCCAGCTCACCCCTAGCGGGGGGAGCCCAAGAGACCCAGTACTTC. Translated, it gives CASSPLAGGAQETQYF.

This clonotype was counted a few times. This sequence joins TRBV6-1 and TRBJ2-7; TRBD1 might be the D (5 bases). Trimming removed 6 bases from V and 0 bases from J, with 12 bases in between. Germline assignment: CDR1 MNHNS and CDR2 SASEGT. This CDR3 contains 14 residues. As DNA, the CDR3 is TGTGCCAGCAGAGAGACAGTCGTCTCCTACGAGCAGTACTTC. It yields the protein CASRETVVSYEQYF.

This clonotype has just a few counts. This chain uses TRBV7-2 with TRBJ2-7; D is unresolved. The CDR3 is 14 amino acids. V was shortened by 0 bases and J by 4 bases, with 10 bases between the two germline ends. The V gene's germline CDR1 is SGHTA and CDR2 FQGNSA. The CDR3 spells CASSLAPTKYEQYF. CDR3 nucleotide sequence: TGTGCCAGCAGCTTAGCGCCCACTAAGTACGAGCAGTACTTC. The full variable domain, with the rest looked up from reference TRBV7-2 and TRBJ2-7, is GAGVSQSPSNKVTEKGKDVELRCDPISGHTALYWYRQSLGQGLEFLIYFQGNSAPDKSGLPSDRFSAERTGGSVSTLTIQRTQQEDSAVYLCASSLAPTKYEQYFGPGTRLTVT.

This clonotype has at least ten counts. The V gene is TRBV12-3 or TRBV12-4, the J gene TRBJ1-2, with D perhaps matching TRBD1 (6 bases). The CDR3 has 13 residues. The V end was cut by 6 bases, the J end by 4 bases, with 12 bases between. The CDR3 region is CASSLDRGYGYTF. The CDR3 DNA reads as TGTGCCAGCAGCTTGGACAGAGGCTATGGCTACACCTTC.

This clonotype was seen a few times. The chain joins TRBV18 to TRBJ2-1; 8 positions agree with TRBD2. This CDR3 contains 15 residues. Germline values: CDR1 KGHSH, CDR2 LQKENI. V was pared by 2 bases and J by 4 bases, with 4 bases of the junction left unmatched. The chain's CDR3 is CASSPALAGYNEQFF. The CDR3 region has the DNA TGTGCCAGCTCACCAGCCCTAGCGGGTTACAATGAGCAGTTCTTC.

The sample holds a few counts of this clonotype. The chain has TRBV18 and TRBJ2-3; 7 nucleotides align to TRBD1. The germline gives CDR1 KGHSH, CDR2 LQKENI. The CDR3 contains 15 residues. Trimming took 3 bases from V and 0 from J; bases not matched to a gene: 3. CDR3 sequence reads: CASSPETGSTDTQYF. CDR3 bases: TGTGCCAGCTCACCGGAGACAGGGAGCACAGATACGCAGTATTTT. The full variable domain, in which reference TRBV18 and TRBJ2-3 provide the parts outside the CDR3, is NAGVMQNPRHLVRRRGQEARLRCSPMKGHSHVYWYRQLPEEGLKFMVYLQKENIIDESGMPKERFSAEFPKEGPSILRIQQVVRGDSAAYFCASSPETGSTDTQYFGPGTRLTVL.

The J gene is TRBJ2-4, the V gene TRBV24-1; D is ambiguous. CDR1 KGHDR and CDR2 SFDVKD come from the germline V gene. The CDR3 extends over 13 amino acids. Trimming took off 0 bases at V and 7 bases at J, with 6 bases between the two ends. This CDR3 is CATSDLGPNIQYF. The CDR3 bases are TGTGCCACCAGTGATTTGGGACCTAACATTCAGTACTTC.

This clonotype turned up a few times. V usage is TRBV20-1 and J usage is TRBJ2-7; D gene unclear. V lost 3 bases to trimming and J lost 6 bases, with 15 bases between them. Germline loops: CDR1 DFQATT, CDR2 SNEGSKA (reference sequence). The CDR3 spans 13 residues. The CDR3 here is CSASGPVLVEQYF. Written as DNA, the CDR3 is TGCAGTGCTAGTGGCCCGGTTCTCGTCGAGCAGTACTTC.

The chain couples TRBV7-9 to TRBJ2-3; 7 bases are shared with TRBD2. Germline lookup yields CDR1 SEHNR and CDR2 FQNEAQ (reference sequence). This CDR3 region has 12 residues. The junction had 6 bases not matched to a gene; V was cut back by 5 bases and J by 10 bases. This chain's CDR3 is CASSPRGDPQYF. DNA for the CDR3: TGTGCCAGCAGCCCCCGGGGGGATCCGCAGTATTTT.